The T cell receptor beta chain described here comes from a study of cytomegalovirus exposure and HLA in healthy donors. Across the whole study: HLA-typed donors contributed around 82 million unique TCRs, which were held in an early data release. Study-wide results and caveats: Donors were assumed by presence/absence analyses to have roughly uniform sequencing depth.

With 5 bases removed from V and 6 bases from J, the gap between germline ends came to 10 bases. This CDR3 comprises 12 residues. From germline, CDR1 is SGHTA and CDR2 FQGTGA. PCR was performed using 60 Vbeta and 13 Jbeta primers. Measured with immunoSEQ multiplex PCR; TCRdb has only the in-frame clones, and not every one. The sample features roughly 110,000 clones, with 5.5% to 8% in its top ten. With respect to this clone: Its specificity is unknown.

The receptor was derived from a man aged 35-49 years in good health and CMV-seropositive. The chain recombines TRBV7-3 with TRBJ1-1; D perhaps matches TRBD1 (6 bases). Sample: PBMCs. The CDR3 here is CASSETGSEAFF. CDR3 nucleotide sequence: TGTGCCAGCAGCGAGACAGGTTCTGAAGCTTTCTTT.